Listed below are T cell receptor beta chains from one sample, sequenced in a study of Graves' ophthalmopathy and Graves' hyperthyroidism. Each CDR3 protein is one row after TCRdb ran MiXCR on the multiplex PCR reads. The data show approximately 640,000 distinct CDR3 sequences, roughly two fifths seen once. Sequenced: peripheral blood. All receptors come from an adult man with Graves' ophthalmopathy. Each CDR3 is given with its conserved first and last residue. A D gene is named only where the DNA matches it firmly. Size is omitted from some rows. Given values are once, few, many or a class for expanded clones.

v_gene,abundance,j_gene,d_gene,CDR3aa,CDR3nt
TRBV7-8,many,TRBJ2-2,-,CASTWGTGELFF,TGTGCCAGCACCTGGGGAACCGGGGAGCTGTTTTTT
TRBV7-9,-,TRBJ2-2,-,CASSAPPIGRDTGELFF,TGTGCCAGCAGCGCTCCACCAATCGGGAGAGACACCGGGGAGCTGTTTTTT
TRBV9,many,TRBJ1-1,TRBD1,CASSPHRGHGTEAFF,TGTGCCAGCAGCCCACACAGGGGGCATGGGACTGAAGCTTTCTTT
TRBV24-1,-,TRBJ2-6,-,CATRGSGHSGANVLTF,TGTGCCACCAGAGGGTCGGGACACTCTGGGGCCAACGTCCTGACTTTC
TRBV10-3,many,TRBJ1-1,-,CAISEDQGGNTEAFF,TGTGCCATCAGTGAGGATCAGGGAGGGAACACTGAAGCTTTCTTT
TRBV7-2,many,TRBJ2-5,TRBD1,CASSSGQQETQYF,TGTGCCAGCAGTTCGGGACAGCAAGAGACCCAGTACTTC
TRBV10-3,-,TRBJ2-2,-,CAISFLSGRTTGELFF,TGTGCCATCAGCTTTCTTAGCGGTAGAACCACCGGGGAGCTGTTTTTT
TRBV7-9,-,TRBJ1-5,TRBD1,CASSQEGQGRDQPQHF,TGTGCCAGCAGCCAAGAGGGACAGGGGAGGGATCAGCCCCAGCATTTT
TRBV2,-,TRBJ1-2,-,CASSYLQGRADYGYTF,TGTGCCAGCAGTTACCTGCAGGGACGGGCTGACTATGGCTACACCTTC
TRBV6-4,-,TRBJ1-6,TRBD1,CASRDRGRSPLHF,TGTGCCAGCAGGGACAGGGGTCGGTCACCCCTCCACTTT
TRBV29-1,-,TRBJ2-5,-,CSASSEGGSGVPETQYF,TGCAGCGCCAGCAGCGAGGGTGGGTCGGGAGTTCCAGAGACCCAGTACTTC
TRBV10-3,-,TRBJ2-5,-,CAISGRGETQYF,TGTGCCATCAGCGGGAGAGGAGAGACCCAGTACTTC
TRBV10-3,many,TRBJ1-2,TRBD1,CAISEGDRGLGDGYTF,TGTGCCATCAGTGAGGGGGACAGGGGGCTCGGTGATGGCTACACCTTC
TRBV29-1,few,TRBJ1-1,TRBD1,CSFGQGNTEAFF,TGCAGTTTTGGACAGGGGAACACTGAAGCTTTCTTT
TRBV20-1,-,TRBJ2-7,TRBD2,CSARDGASGSRNEQYF,TGCAGTGCTAGAGATGGGGCTAGCGGCAGCAGGAACGAGCAGTACTTC
TRBV7-9,few,TRBJ2-6,TRBD2,CASSPSGGRSGANVLTF,TGCGCCAGCAGCCCGTCGGGAGGGCGATCTGGGGCCAACGTCCTGACTTTC
TRBV20-1,-,TRBJ2-3,-,CSVQGTDTQYF,TGCAGTGTGCAGGGCACAGATACGCAGTATTTT
TRBV12-5,-,TRBJ1-1,-,CTLGGSTEAFF,TGTACCCTAGGGGGTTCCACTGAAGCTTTCTTT
TRBV5-1,few,TRBJ1-2,-,CASSQGGQEKSYGYTF,TGCGCCAGCAGCCAAGGAGGCCAGGAGAAATCCTATGGCTACACCTTC
TRBV10-3,-,TRBJ1-4,-,CAISETGHEKLFF,TGTGCCATCAGTGAGACAGGGCATGAAAAACTGTTTTTT
TRBV7-9,many,TRBJ2-5,-,CASSLARQGQETQYF,TGTGCCAGCAGCTTAGCCAGGCAGGGGCAAGAGACCCAGTACTTC
TRBV10-3,-,TRBJ2-5,TRBD1,CAISRQGSETQYF,TGTGCCATCAGTAGACAGGGATCGGAGACCCAGTACTTC
TRBV25-1,-,TRBJ1-2,-,CASSAPVSYDGYTF,TGTGCCAGCAGTGCTCCCGTGAGTTACGATGGCTACACCTTC
TRBV28,many,TRBJ1-6,-,CASRPGGGALHF,TGTGCCAGCAGGCCAGGCGGGGGGGCCCTCCACTTT
TRBV12-3/TRBV12-4,few,TRBJ1-2,TRBD1,CASSSTDRGGGYTF,TGTGCCAGCAGTTCAACAGACAGGGGTGGTGGCTACACCTTC
TRBV2,-,TRBJ2-1,-,CASSEGGVSTGELFF,TGTGCCAGCAGTGAAGGGGGAGTGTCCACCGGGGAGCTGTTCTTC
TRBV20-1,few,TRBJ2-7,-,CSARASEGARNEQYF,TGCAGTGCTAGAGCTAGCGAGGGGGCGAGGAACGAGCAGTACTTC
TRBV5-1,-,TRBJ2-2,TRBD2,CASSPLAGGPGGELFF,TGCGCCAGCAGCCCCCTAGCGGGAGGGCCTGGCGGGGAGCTGTTTTTT
TRBV12-3/TRBV12-4,few,TRBJ1-1,-,CASSWLQGLYRNTEAFF,TGTGCCAGCAGTTGGTTACAGGGTCTGTATCGGAACACTGAAGCTTTCTTT
TRBV5-5,-,TRBJ1-1,-,CASSPARGRNTEAFF,TGTGCCAGCTCACCGGCACGGGGTAGGAACACTGAAGCTTTCTTT
TRBV10-3,-,TRBJ1-5,-,CAISEAGGYEHF,TGTGCCATCAGTGAAGCGGGGGGCTACGAGCATTTT